This TCR beta chain is from a study of PD-1 blockade in classical Hodgkin lymphoma. Study results and caveats: Compared with healthy donors, newly diagnosed patients reportedly showed lower baseline TCR diversity. Repertoire differences lack defined causes, possibly disease activity or prior therapy.

Regarding time point: newly diagnosed, previously untreated cHL patient sample. Magnetic negative selection was used to purify CD4+ T cells from PBMCs that had been thawed. TCRdb keeps only in-frame clones here, not all; method: immunoSEQ multiplex PCR. Among fewer than 20,000 clones, over 80% were seen once, and the ten largest hold about 0.53%. Germline CDR1 reads SGHRS; CDR2 reads YFSETQ. The CDR3 is made up of 11 amino acids. V lost 4 bases to trimming and J lost 2 bases, with 3 bases between them. In regard to this clone: Its antigen is unknown.

The sequenced material came from CD4+ T cells from blood. The gene calls are TRBV5-1 and TRBJ2-5; no clear D gene. This receptor was identified in a human donor with classical Hodgkin lymphoma. The CDR3, as DNA: TGCGCCAGCAGCATTCAAGAGACCCAGTACTTC. It specifies CASSIQETQYF.